Presented here are 21 T cell receptor beta chains from one specimen sequenced in a study of OX40 agonist ivuxolimab in advanced cancers. Sequenced by immunoSEQ multiplex PCR; TCRdb stores in-frame clones only, minus some. Of 90,000 or so clones in the sample, 75% to 95% were seen once. This specimen consisted of CD4+ or CD8+ T cells sorted from blood, obtained in a trial of the OX40 agonist ivuxolimab. Receptors were obtained from an adult with an advanced solid tumor such as melanoma, head and neck, liver or kidney cancer.

The genes are TRBV7-9 and TRBJ2-1; no reliable D call. Trimming left V 5 bases short and J 9 bases short, with 14 bases between. The CDR3 runs 13 residues. Looked up from germline, CDR1 is SEHNR and CDR2 is FQNEAQ (reference sequence). CDR3 DNA: TGTGCCAGCAGCGATCCCCGCTGGGCTGAGCAGTTCTTC. Residues: CASSDPRWAEQFF.

This clone was recorded only once. This chain links TRBV7-2 with TRBJ2-7; TRBD2 matches 8 bases. The CDR3 loop spans 16 amino acids. V lost 5 bases to trimming and J lost 0 bases; unmatched junction nucleotides: 9. The germline gives CDR1 SGHTA, CDR2 FQGNSA. CDR3 region: CASSRGGITLSYEQYF. CDR3 bases: TGTGCCAGCAGCCGGGGGGGGATAACCCTCTCCTACGAGCAGTACTTC.

V usage is TRBV5-4 and J usage is TRBJ1-5; TRBD1 is a possible D gene (5 bases). Deletions cut 0 bases from V and 6 bases from J, with 10 bases between. This CDR3 is 14 amino acids long. In germline, CDR1 is SGHNT, CDR2 YYREEE (reference sequence). The CDR3 is CASSLAGGTQPQHF. The CDR3 DNA follows: TGTGCCAGCAGCTTGGCCGGGGGGACTCAGCCCCAGCATTTT.

This chain uses TRBV6-6 with TRBJ1-5, with TRBD1 as a possible D gene (6 bases). The CDR3 is 16 amino acids. V gave up 5 bases and J gave up 3 bases, with 17 bases separating them. The germline gives CDR1 MNHNY, CDR2 SVGAGI (reference sequence). CDR3: CASSPSTGAPNQPQHF. CDR3 nucleotide sequence: TGTGCCAGCAGTCCCTCGACAGGCGCTCCCAATCAGCCCCAGCATTTT.

This chain joins TRBV28 and TRBJ2-3; D tentatively fits TRBD1 or TRBD2 (5 bases each). With 8 bases removed from V and 3 bases from J, the gap between germline ends came to 12 bases. Germline CDR1 is MDHEN and CDR2 is SYDVKM. This CDR3 spans 13 amino acids. The DNA of the CDR3 is TGTGCCAGCGGGGCCCCGGGGACAGATACGCAGTATTTT. Amino acids: CASGAPGTDTQYF.

This sequence joins TRBV9 and TRBJ1-2; D gene ambiguous. This CDR3 has 12 amino acids. CDR1 SGDLS and CDR2 YYNGEE come from the germline V gene. V was shortened by 3 bases and J by 4 bases, with 7 bases between the two germline ends. CDR3 sequence: CASSAGAYGYTF. CDR3 in DNA: TGTGCCAGCAGCGCCGGCGCCTATGGCTACACCTTC.

The chain is built from TRBV19 and TRBJ2-7; 12 nucleotides align to TRBD2. V dropped 6 bases and J dropped 3; count of bases not matched to a gene: 3. This CDR3 spans 14 amino acids. Germline CDR1 reads LNHDA; CDR2 reads SQIVND (reference sequence). The CDR3 loop is CASRQTSGSYEQYF. DNA of the CDR3: TGTGCCAGTAGACAGACTAGCGGGAGCTACGAGCAGTACTTC. The full variable domain, rest sourced from reference TRBV19 and TRBJ2-7, is DGGITQSPKYLFRKEGQNVTLSCEQNLNHDAMYWYRQDPGQGLRLIYYSQIVNDFQKGDIAEGYSVSREKKESFPLTVTSAQKNPTAFYLCASRQTSGSYEQYFGPGTRLTVT.

The V and J genes are TRBV6-6 and TRBJ2-1; D is unresolved. Looked up from germline, CDR1 is MNHNY and CDR2 is SVGAGI (reference sequence). This CDR3 spans 12 amino acids. Between the trimmed V and J ends, which lost 3 bases and 6 bases, there was a span of 6 bases. The CDR3 nucleotides read TGTGCCAGCAGTTATGTGGTCAATGAGCAGTTCTTC. This sequence encodes CASSYVVNEQFF.

The chain joins TRBV10-3 to TRBJ2-6, with D perhaps TRBD1 (6 bases). Trimming stripped 4 bases from V and 0 bases from J, with 7 bases between. Germline V gene lookup returns CDR1 ENHRY and CDR2 SYGVKD. The CDR3 totals 15 residues. Written as DNA, the CDR3 is TGTGCCATCAGTGGACAGGTCTCTGGGGCCAACGTCCTGACTTTC. Translation: CAISGQVSGANVLTF.

V gene TRBV5-4 combines with J gene TRBJ2-5; D remains ambiguous. The CDR3 has 14 amino acids. Looked up from germline, CDR1 is SGHNT and CDR2 is YYREEE (reference sequence). V lost 0 bases, J lost 4 bases, and 10 bases lay in between. The CDR3 nucleotides are TGTGCCAGCAGCTTGGGGGCCTTGGGAGAGACCCAGTACTTC. This translates into CASSLGALGETQYF.

CDR3 in amino acids: CASSEGGRGEPQHF. In DNA form, the CDR3 reads TGTGCCAGCAGTGAAGGGGGTAGGGGTGAGCCCCAGCATTTT. J is TRBJ1-5 and V is TRBV6-1; D may be TRBD1 (5 bases). The CDR3 runs to 14 residues. Trimming removed 1 base from V and 8 bases from J, with 12 bases in between. The V gene's germline CDR1 is MNHNS and CDR2 SASEGT.

The V and J genes are TRBV18 and TRBJ2-3, with 10 nucleotides matching TRBD1. This CDR3 region has 18 residues. Trimming at V came to 0 bases and at J to 0 bases, leaving 6 bases not matched to a gene. Germline-derived CDR1 and CDR2 are KGHSH and LQKENI. This CDR3 is CASSPPRRGQGSTDTQYF. The CDR3 nucleotides are TGTGCCAGCTCACCACCGAGGAGGGGACAGGGGAGCACAGATACGCAGTATTTT. Full variable domain (remainder filled in from reference TRBV18 and TRBJ2-3): NAGVMQNPRHLVRRRGQEARLRCSPMKGHSHVYWYRQLPEEGLKFMVYLQKENIIDESGMPKERFSAEFPKEGPSILRIQQVVRGDSAAYFCASSPPRRGQGSTDTQYFGPGTRLTVL.

The chain employs TRBV5-1 and TRBJ2-1; D may be TRBD2 (5 bases). The CDR3 extends over 15 amino acids. Germline-derived CDR1 and CDR2 are SGHRS and YFSETQ. V lost 0 bases and J lost 6, with 13 bases in between. The CDR3 reads CASSLEGATTNEQFF. The CDR3 coding sequence is TGCGCCAGCAGCTTGGAGGGAGCGACTACCAATGAGCAGTTCTTC.

The chain carries TRBV27 and TRBJ2-1; D might be TRBD2 (6 bases). CDR3 size: 13 residues. Germline V lookup: CDR1 MNHEY, CDR2 SMNVEV (reference sequence). V lost 8 bases and J 1 base, leaving 9 bases between the germline ends. Written as DNA, the CDR3 is TGTGCCAGCCGGGAGAGATCCTACAATGAGCAGTTCTTC. Residues: CASRERSYNEQFF.

Worth noting for this clone: This same CDR3 is encoded by further DNA sequences in the sample. The V and J genes are TRBV9 and TRBJ2-3; D gene ambiguous. The germline V and J ends were trimmed by 0 bases and 1 base, with 9 bases remaining between them. Germline V CDR1 and CDR2: SGDLS, YYNGEE. The CDR3 contains 15 residues. The CDR3 protein is CASSVVSSGTDTQYF. CDR3 DNA: TGTGCCAGCAGCGTAGTTTCTTCTGGCACAGATACGCAGTATTTT.

J is TRBJ2-7 and V is TRBV6-5; D perhaps matches TRBD1 (5 bases). Germline loops: CDR1 MNHEY, CDR2 SVGAGI. The germline V and J ends were trimmed by 2 bases and 4 bases, with 15 bases remaining between them. The CDR3 is made up of 15 amino acids. The CDR3 DNA is TGTGCCAGCAGTTACGACGCAGGGAAGTTGTACGAGCAGTACTTC. It is translated as CASSYDAGKLYEQYF.

This chain connects TRBV7-9 to TRBJ1-4; D gene unclear. Trimming took off 2 bases at V and 1 base at J, with 14 bases between the two ends. This CDR3 has 17 residues. In germline, CDR1 is SEHNR, CDR2 FQNEAQ (reference sequence). The CDR3, as DNA: TGTGCCAGCAGCTTAAATTCAGGAGGAGGAACTAATGAAAAACTGTTTTTT. Its translation: CASSLNSGGGTNEKLFF.

The chain employs TRBV18 and TRBJ1-3; D gene ambiguous. Trimming took 5 bases from V and 9 from J, leaving 14 bases between them. Germline V gene sequence: CDR1 KGHSH, CDR2 LQKENI. The CDR3 has 13 residues. The DNA for the CDR3 is TGTGCCAGCTCAACTGGACTCCGTTCCACCATATATTTT. Protein product: CASSTGLRSTIYF.

The chain couples TRBV4-2 to TRBJ2-7, with a possible D match to TRBD2 (5 bases). In germline, CDR1 is LGHNA, CDR2 YNFKEQ. CDR3 length equals 14 residues. The V end lost 0 bases, the J end lost 3 bases, and 9 bases lay between the germline ends. In nucleotides, the CDR3 is TGTGCCAGCAGCCAAGAGTACGGGATCTACGAGCAGTACTTC. Translating it yields CASSQEYGIYEQYF.

This chain uses TRBV5-1 with TRBJ1-1; 9 nucleotides match TRBD1. CDR3 length: 13 residues. The junction had 4 bases not matched to a gene; V was cut back by 4 bases and J by 6 bases. Germline CDR1 reads SGHRS; CDR2 reads YFSETQ. The CDR3 nucleotides are TGCGCCAGCAGCAGGGACAGGGTTGCTGAAGCTTTCTTT. Translating gives CASSRDRVAEAFF. Looking up the rest from reference TRBV5-1 and TRBJ1-1 gives the full variable domain: KAGVTQTPRYLIKTRGQQVTLSCSPISGHRSVSWYQQTPGQGLQFLFEYFSETQRNKGNFPGRFSGRQFSNSRSEMNVSTLELGDSALYLCASSRDRVAEAFFGQGTRLTVV.

This chain links TRBV19 with TRBJ2-1; 8 bases agree with TRBD2. V shed 7 bases and J 4 bases; nucleotides not matched to a gene: 12. This CDR3 comprises 16 residues. Germline values: CDR1 LNHDA, CDR2 SQIVND (reference sequence). The CDR3 loop reads CASNTAAGVGYNEQFF. The CDR3 region has the DNA TGTGCCAGTAACACGGCAGCGGGAGTCGGGTACAATGAGCAGTTCTTC.